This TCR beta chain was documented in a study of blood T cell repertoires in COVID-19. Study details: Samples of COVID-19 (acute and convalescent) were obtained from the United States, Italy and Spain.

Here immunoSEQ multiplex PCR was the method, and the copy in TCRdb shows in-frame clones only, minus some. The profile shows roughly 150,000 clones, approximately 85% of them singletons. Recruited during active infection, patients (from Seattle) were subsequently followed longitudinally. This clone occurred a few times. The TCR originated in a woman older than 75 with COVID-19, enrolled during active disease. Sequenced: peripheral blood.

DNA of the CDR3: TGTGCCAGCAGATCGGGGAGCTCCTATAATTCACCCCTCCACTTT. This codes for CASRSGSSYNSPLHF. The chain combines TRBV5-6 with TRBJ1-6, with D unresolved. CDR3 length equals 15 residues. The germline V gene encodes CDR1 SGHDT and CDR2 YYEEEE. With 5 bases removed from V and 0 bases from J, the gap between germline ends came to 9 bases.